Shown below are 26 T cell receptor beta chains from a single sample sequenced in a study of T cell responses to AZD1222 COVID-19 vaccine (dated by TCRdb to about 2021). In the paper's terms, the time point label means: baseline before first vaccination. Libraries came from the immunoSEQ multiplex PCR assay. TCRdb's version of the immuneACCESS table is confined to in-frame rearrangements and falls short of the full clone set. An unresolved V gene accounts for under half of the shortfall where checked; the remainder is of unknown origin. In all, the sample holds roughly 100,000 clones, and around 76% of those were seen once. The top ten constitute 5% of the sample. Sequenced here: peripheral blood, sampled on day 0 of AZD1222 vaccination. The source of these receptors is an adult in good health.

The chain carries TRBV4-1 and TRBJ1-4; D possibly corresponds to TRBD1 (6 bases). The CDR3 spans 17 residues. Trimming cost V 3 bases and J 3 bases, with 17 bases left between them. Germline assignment: CDR1 MGHRA and CDR2 YSYEKL. The CDR3 spells CASSQPPPRGSNEKLFF. Written as DNA, the CDR3 is TGCGCCAGCAGCCAGCCCCCTCCCAGGGGATCTAATGAAAAACTGTTTTTT.

This chain connects TRBV5-1 to TRBJ2-3, with a tentative D call TRBD2 (6 bases). The ends were cut back, 2 bases at V and 1 base at J, with 11 bases in the middle. The CDR3 spans 15 residues. CDR1 is SGHRS, CDR2 YFSETQ, per germline. CDR3 DNA: TGCGCCAGCAGCTTTCGGTGGGGGGGCACAGATACGCAGTATTTT. Translating gives CASSFRWGGTDTQYF.

The chain carries TRBV5-1 and TRBJ1-2; a possible D gene is TRBD1 (5 bases). CDR3 length: 15 amino acids. V gave up 0 bases and J gave up 0 bases, with 9 bases separating them. The germline V gene encodes CDR1 SGHRS and CDR2 YFSETQ. CDR3 nucleotides: TGCGCCAGCAGCTTGGAGGGGCCACCTAACTATGGCTACACCTTC. Encoded protein: CASSLEGPPNYGYTF.

The rearrangement uses TRBV5-4 and TRBJ2-1, with 8 bases identical to TRBD2. The CDR3 sequence is 15 residues long. With 9 bases clipped from V and 4 bases from J, the junction kept 12 bases outside the gene matches. The germline gives CDR1 SGHNT, CDR2 YYREEE (reference sequence). The CDR3 DNA sequence: TGTGCCATCTGCAACGGGGGGGGGTCGTACAATGAGCAGTTCTTC. Protein: CAICNGGGSYNEQFF. The whole variable domain, filled in from reference TRBV5-4 and TRBJ2-1, reads ETGVTQSPTHLIKTRGQQVTLRCSSQSGHNTVSWYQQALGQGPQFIFQYYREEENGRGNFPPRFSGLQFPNYSSELNVNALELDDSALYLCAICNGGGSYNEQFFGPGTRLTVL.

This clone showed up just a few times. This chain's CDR3 is CASSGGPSGYGYTF. The DNA for the CDR3 is TGTGCCAGCAGCGGGGGACCTAGTGGCTATGGCTACACCTTC. V gene TRBV5-5 combines with J gene TRBJ1-2, with D possibly being TRBD1 (5 bases). Germline CDR1 reads SGHKS; CDR2 reads YYEKEE (reference sequence). The CDR3 contains 14 residues. The V end was cut by 4 bases, the J end by 4 bases, with 14 bases between.

In its sample, this clone was seen many times. The chain has TRBV5-5 and TRBJ2-1, with D tentatively TRBD2 (5 bases). V was shortened by 1 base and J by 5 bases, with 16 bases between the two germline ends. The germline V gene has CDR1 SGHKS and CDR2 YYEKEE (reference sequence). The CDR3 loop spans 16 amino acids. The CDR3, as DNA: TGTGCCAGCAGCTTGCTAGCTGGAGCACCTAACAATGAGCAGTTCTTC. Protein product: CASSLLAGAPNNEQFF. Full variable domain (rest looked up from reference TRBV5-5 and TRBJ2-1): DAGVTQSPTHLIKTRGQQVTLRCSPISGHKSVSWYQQVLGQGPQFIFQYYEKEERGRGNFPDRFSARQFPNYSSELNVNALLLGDSALYLCASSLLAGAPNNEQFFGPGTRLTVL.

The chain has TRBV7-8 and TRBJ2-2; the D gene is possibly TRBD2 (6 bases). Between the trimmed V and J ends, which lost 3 bases and 6 bases, there was a span of 11 bases. The CDR3 runs to 14 residues. Germline CDR1 reads SGHVS; CDR2 reads FQNEAQ. CDR3 DNA: TGTGCCAGCAGCTTGTCGGGGGACCCCGGGGAGCTGTTTTTT. Translation: CASSLSGDPGELFF.

The sample holds a few counts of this clone. The chain links TRBV19 to TRBJ1-2; no firm D call. Germline CDR1 reads LNHDA; CDR2 reads SQIVND (reference sequence). V was pared by 3 bases and J by 0 bases, with 8 bases between. CDR3 length: 14 residues. CDR3 bases: TGTGCCAGTAGTATGGTCAGTTCTAACTATGGCTACACCTTC. This translates into CASSMVSSNYGYTF.

The chain combines TRBV27 with TRBJ2-5; TRBD2 matches 9 bases. The CDR3 has 13 residues. V gave up 4 bases and J gave up 5 bases; unmatched junction bases: 2. Per the germline V gene, CDR1 is MNHEY and CDR2 is SMNVEV (reference sequence). CDR3 amino acids: CASSSRGGETQYF. CDR3 DNA sequence: TGTGCCAGCAGTTCGCGGGGGGGCGAGACCCAGTACTTC.

V and J are TRBV28 and TRBJ2-1; 11 bases agree with TRBD2. The CDR3 length is 16 residues. V dropped 3 bases and J dropped 4; count of bases not matched to a gene: 5. CDR1 is MDHEN, CDR2 SYDVKM, per germline. CDR3 in DNA: TGTGCCAGCAGTTTTAGTCTAGCGGGGGGTTACAATGAGCAGTTCTTC. Its translation is CASSFSLAGGYNEQFF.

The chain recombines TRBV6-5 with TRBJ2-5; D tentatively fits TRBD1 or TRBD2 (6 bases each). There are 15 residues in the CDR3. V lost 6 bases and J lost 5, with 19 bases in between. Looked up from germline, CDR1 is MNHEY and CDR2 is SVGAGI. The CDR3, as DNA: TGTGCCAGCAGCCCCCGGTGGGGGGCATCTGAGACCCAGTACTTC. Translating gives CASSPRWGASETQYF.

The gene calls are TRBV5-1 and TRBJ2-3; TRBD1 might be the D (6 bases). V lost 4 bases to trimming and J lost 12 bases, with 15 bases between them. Germline values: CDR1 SGHRS, CDR2 YFSETQ. This CDR3 has 12 amino acids. This CDR3 is CASSDTQGAQYF. CDR3 sequence (DNA): TGCGCCAGCAGCGATACACAGGGTGCACAGTATTTT.

The chain recombines TRBV5-6 with TRBJ1-6; the D is unclear. Germline V gene sequence: CDR1 SGHDT, CDR2 YYEEEE. V gave up 0 bases and J gave up 9 bases, with 10 bases separating them. The CDR3 sequence is 14 residues long. Written as DNA, the CDR3 is TGTGCCAGCAGCTTGGAGGTCGCCAGTTCACCCCTCCACTTT. It yields the protein CASSLEVASSPLHF.

J is TRBJ2-5 and V is TRBV5-1; 7 nucleotides line up with TRBD1. The trim removed 4 bases at V and 2 bases at J, leaving 11 bases unmatched. The CDR3 has 16 amino acids. CDR1 SGHRS and CDR2 YFSETQ come from the germline V gene. The CDR3 spells CASSPGTAQGQETQYF. The CDR3 DNA is TGCGCCAGCAGCCCCGGGACAGCCCAAGGGCAAGAGACCCAGTACTTC.

This clone has a handful of counts. The chain is built from TRBV9 and TRBJ1-2; TRBD1 matches at 9 bases. Looked up from germline, CDR1 is SGDLS and CDR2 is YYNGEE. V was pared by 3 bases and J by 2 bases, with 8 bases of the junction left unmatched. The CDR3 loop spans 16 amino acids. This CDR3 reads CASSGGPGTGNYGYTF. The DNA for the CDR3 is TGTGCCAGCAGCGGAGGCCCCGGGACAGGGAACTATGGCTACACCTTC.

V usage is TRBV5-1 and J usage is TRBJ2-3, with D uncertain. Germline V gene sequence: CDR1 SGHRS, CDR2 YFSETQ. Trimming cost V 1 base and J 6 bases, with 12 bases left between them. CDR3 length: 14 residues. CDR3: CASSLLLITDTQYF. DNA for the CDR3: TGCGCCAGCAGCTTGTTGTTGATTACGGATACGCAGTATTTT.

This chain joins TRBV7-2 and TRBJ1-3, with 11 bases aligning to TRBD1. The length of the CDR3 is 13 residues. The germline V gene has CDR1 SGHTA and CDR2 FQGNSA. V lost 5 bases and J lost 11; bases outside the gene matches: 5. The CDR3 protein is CASSPEGQGAIYF. The CDR3 DNA sequence: TGTGCCAGCAGCCCGGAGGGACAGGGGGCCATATATTTT.

The gene calls are TRBV15 and TRBJ1-2; possible D gene TRBD1, 5 bases. The germline V and J ends were trimmed by 3 bases and 5 bases, with 13 bases remaining between them. This CDR3 comprises 14 residues. The germline gives CDR1 LNHNV, CDR2 YYDKDF (reference sequence). DNA for the CDR3: TGTGCCACCAGCAGGAGACAGCCCGATTATGGCTACACCTTC. Translating gives CATSRRQPDYGYTF. Supplemented by reference TRBV15 and TRBJ1-2, the full variable domain reads DAMVIQNPRYQVTQFGKPVTLSCSQTLNHNVMYWYQQKSSQAPKLLFHYYDKDFNNEADTPDNFQSRRPNTSFCFLDIRSPGLGDTAMYLCATSRRQPDYGYTFGSGTRLTVV.

J is TRBJ1-1 and V is TRBV10-3; perhaps TRBD1 as D (5 bases). CDR3 length: 12 amino acids. Germline CDR1 and CDR2: ENHRY and SYGVKD. V shed 4 bases and J shed 7 bases, with 10 bases lying between them. The CDR3 spells CAISGGEGEAFF. CDR3 sequence (DNA): TGTGCCATCAGTGGAGGGGAGGGTGAAGCTTTCTTT.

The chain uses TRBV4-3 and TRBJ1-2; 8 positions match TRBD1. The germline CDR1 and CDR2 sequences are LGHNA and YSLEER. The CDR3 is 15 residues long. The ends lost 0 bases at V and 5 bases at J; junction bases unmatched: 5. For the CDR3, the DNA is TGCGCCAGCAGCCAAGATTTTAGGACAGGGTATGGCTACACCTTC. It is translated as CASSQDFRTGYGYTF.

CDR3 nucleotide sequence: TGTGCCAGCAGCGCATACCGGACAGGGTATGGCTACACCTTC. It encodes CASSAYRTGYGYTF. This chain joins TRBV13 and TRBJ1-2, with 8 nucleotides matching TRBD1. This CDR3 is 14 amino acids long. J lost 5 bases, V lost 5 bases, and 7 bases had no gene match. CDR1 is PRHDT, CDR2 FYEKMQ, per germline (reference sequence).

Notes on this clone: An end of the junction does not agree with germline; a read error may underlie this. This rearrangement joins TRBV6-5 to TRBJ2-4; D perhaps matches TRBD1 (6 bases). Germline V CDR1 and CDR2: MNHEY, SVGAGI. The CDR3 spans 13 residues. This CDR3 is CASSTGYAKEQSF. The CDR3 bases are TGTGCCAGCAGCACAGGGTATGCCAAGGAACAGTCCTTC.

In this sample, this clone turned up once. The V call is TRBV3-1 (or the pseudogene TRBV3-2), the J call TRBJ1-1, with 9 positions matching TRBD1. Germline lookup yields CDR1 LGHDT and CDR2 YNNKEL (reference sequence). The J segment lost 5 bases and the V segment lost 4 bases, leaving 5 bases of the junction unmatched. The CDR3 has 14 amino acids. In DNA, the CDR3 is TGTGCCAGCAGCCCCCTGGGACAGGGAACTGAAGCTTTCTTT. It translates to CASSPLGQGTEAFF.

Concerning this clone itself: One end of the junction does not line up with germline, which may come from a read error. The sample has other DNA sequences that encode this CDR3 too. The chain carries TRBV29-1 and TRBJ1-2; D uncertain. Germline CDR1 reads SQVTM; CDR2 reads ANQGSEA. The CDR3 extends over 10 amino acids. As DNA, the CDR3 is TGCAGCGCCGGGATTGAGGGCTATACCTTC. Translated, it gives CSAGIEGYTF.

The chain links TRBV5-4 to TRBJ2-3; D possibly uses TRBD1 or TRBD2 (5 bases each). V was cut by 4 bases and J by 2 bases, with 20 bases left in between. Germline lookup yields CDR1 SGHNT and CDR2 YYREEE (reference sequence). This CDR3 comprises 17 residues. CDR3 nucleotide sequence: TGTGCCAGCAGCCTTGGACCGGGGCCCATCCACACAGATACGCAGTATTTT. Translated, it gives CASSLGPGPIHTDTQYF.

The table lists this clone with many counts. CDR3 amino acids: CASREQGWTEAFF. CDR3 DNA sequence: TGTGCCAGCAGAGAACAGGGTTGGACTGAAGCTTTCTTT. The V call is TRBV7-8, the J call TRBJ1-1, with D possibly matching TRBD1 (6 bases). The V gene's germline CDR1 is SGHVS and CDR2 FQNEAQ. The CDR3 is 13 residues long. V gave up 6 bases and J gave up 5 bases, with 13 bases separating them.